This TCR beta chain appears in the sequencing data of a study of blood T cell repertoires in COVID-19. Participants reported their clinical history, and cohort assignment relied on those reports. Germline values: CDR1 LGHNA, CDR2 YNFKEQ. There are 18 residues in the CDR3. Trimming removed 0 bases from V and 9 bases from J; junction bases left unmatched: 15. A few counts support this clone. Data came from immunoSEQ multiplex PCR; TCRdb stores just in-frame clones and leaves some out. This table has about 430,000 clones, 70% to 90% appearing once. Source material: PBMCs or T cells enriched from blood (not recorded which). The genes are TRBV4-2 and TRBJ2-1; 9 positions agree with TRBD2. The clonotype was recovered from a woman aged 18-35 years who had been exposed to COVID-19. CDR3 DNA: TGTGCCAGCAGCCAAGATATGGCTAGCGGGGTCCTGGGGATTGAGCAGTTCTTC. Translation gives CASSQDMASGVLGIEQFF.